Below are 21 T cell receptor beta chains sequenced from a single sample in a study of cytomegalovirus exposure and HLA in healthy donors. The method was immunoSEQ multiplex PCR; TCRdb's version includes in-frame clones alone and lacks a portion of them. There are about 360,000 clones in the sample; 75% to 90% occur only once, and under 0.95% lies in the top ten. Material for sequencing was PBMCs. The origin of the receptors is a woman under 30 in good health and CMV-seronegative.

This chain uses TRBV7-8 with TRBJ2-2; D gene uncertain. CDR3 length: 16 residues. Trimming removed 3 bases from V and 2 bases from J, with 13 bases in between. Germline values: CDR1 SGHVS, CDR2 FQNEAQ. The CDR3 DNA is TGTGCCAGCAGCTTTTCTACCTACGCCAACACCGGGGAGCTGTTTTTT. Translation: CASSFSTYANTGELFF.

This sequence joins TRBV4-2 and TRBJ2-7; no clear D. From germline, CDR1 is LGHNA and CDR2 YNFKEQ. The CDR3 covers 15 residues. V shed 3 bases and J shed 5 bases, with 17 bases lying between them. CDR3 sequence: CASSHNLADSDEQYF. The CDR3 nucleotides read TGTGCCAGCAGCCACAATTTGGCGGATTCCGACGAGCAGTACTTC.

This clone was observed a few times. The CDR3 DNA sequence: TGTGCCAGCAGCTTGGAGATTACAGGGCCCACCGGGGAGCTGTTTTTT. Translated, it gives CASSLEITGPTGELFF. V gene TRBV5-5 combines with J gene TRBJ2-2; possible D gene TRBD1, 6 bases. Trimming left V 0 bases short and J 4 bases short, with 13 bases between. The germline gives CDR1 SGHKS, CDR2 YYEKEE (reference sequence). The CDR3 runs to 16 residues.

This rearrangement joins TRBV7-3 to TRBJ2-3; D uncertain. From germline, CDR1 is SGHTA and CDR2 FQGTGA. The CDR3 is 12 amino acids. V lost 5 bases to trimming and J lost 9 bases, with 12 bases between them. This CDR3 reads CASSLESTTQYF. In DNA, the CDR3 is TGTGCCAGCAGCCTCGAGAGTACCACGCAGTATTTT.

The V and J genes are TRBV10-1 and TRBJ1-2; TRBD1 is a possible D gene (6 bases). The V end lost 6 bases, the J end lost 2 bases, and 10 bases lay between the germline ends. CDR3 length: 13 amino acids. The germline gives CDR1 WNHNN, CDR2 SYGVQD (reference sequence). CDR3 residues: CASSRGPNYGYTF. CDR3 nucleotide sequence: TGCGCCAGCAGCAGGGGTCCCAACTATGGCTACACCTTC.

This clone was counted between two and nine times. This chain connects TRBV29-1 to TRBJ1-2, with D hard to call. Trimming shortened V by 2 bases and J by 5 bases, and 3 bases separated the two germline ends. Germline CDR1 and CDR2: SQVTM and ANQGSEA. The CDR3 runs 10 residues. The CDR3 reads CSVESYGYTF. CDR3 sequence (DNA): TGCAGCGTTGAATCGTATGGCTACACCTTC.

This clone was recorded a few times. CDR3 nucleotide sequence: TGCGCCAGCAGCTTTTACGGGTGGGACAGCTACAATGAGCAGTTCTTC. Translating it yields CASSFYGWDSYNEQFF. J is TRBJ2-1 and V is TRBV5-1; 7 positions match TRBD1. CDR3 length equals 16 residues. Germline loops: CDR1 SGHRS, CDR2 YFSETQ. Germline trimming cut 2 bases from V and 3 bases from J; bases unmatched to any gene: 8.

V is TRBV6-5 and J is TRBJ2-7; perhaps TRBD1 as D (5 bases). The length of the CDR3 is 12 residues. Trimming took 11 bases from V and 3 from J, leaving 14 bases between them. Per germline, CDR1 MNHEY and CDR2 SVGAGI. The CDR3 is CASQGDYYEQYF. In DNA form, the CDR3 reads TGTGCCTCGCAGGGTGATTACTACGAGCAGTACTTC.

The chain recombines TRBV27 with TRBJ2-7, with D possibly TRBD1 on 6 matching bases. The CDR3 covers 14 residues. The V end was cut by 3 bases, the J end by 5 bases, with 14 bases between. The V gene's germline CDR1 is MNHEY and CDR2 SMNVEV (reference sequence). The CDR3 nucleotides are TGTGCCAGCAGTTTCGCCAGGGGTAGGAACGAGCAGTACTTC. As protein: CASSFARGRNEQYF.

The chain is built from TRBV2 and TRBJ1-1; 7 positions agree with TRBD1. The J segment lost 0 bases and the V segment lost 4 bases, leaving 2 bases of the junction unmatched. Germline CDR1 and CDR2: SNHLY and FYNNEI. The CDR3 runs to 14 residues. This CDR3 reads CASSGQGVNTEAFF. CDR3 nucleotide sequence: TGTGCCAGCAGTGGACAGGGCGTGAACACTGAAGCTTTCTTT.

The gene calls are TRBV13 and TRBJ2-2, with TRBD1 matching 11 bases. Germline CDR1 is PRHDT and CDR2 is FYEKMQ (reference sequence). This CDR3 is 17 amino acids long. Unmatched junction bases numbered 9, after V lost 5 bases and J lost 4 bases. Written as DNA, the CDR3 is TGTGCCAGCAGCAAATACAGGACAGGGGGCGCCACCGGGGAGCTGTTTTTT. It translates to CASSKYRTGGATGELFF.

This chain joins TRBV19 and TRBJ1-2; 9 positions agree with TRBD1. Germline CDR1 and CDR2: LNHDA and SQIVND (reference sequence). CDR3 length: 14 residues. J gave up 5 bases and V 10 bases, and 11 bases lay outside the gene matches. CDR3 nucleotide sequence: TGTGCCACCGTGTCACAGGGGGCTATGTATGGCTACACCTTC. Protein product: CATVSQGAMYGYTF.

This clone was observed a single time. V gene TRBV11-2 combines with J gene TRBJ2-7, with D possibly TRBD2 on 5 matching bases. The V gene lost 7 bases and the J gene lost 0 bases, with 16 bases spanning the gap. The V gene's germline CDR1 is SGHAT and CDR2 FQNNGV. The CDR3 runs to 15 residues. CDR3 loop: CASTTIGGSSYEQYF. In nucleotides, the CDR3 is TGTGCCAGCACCACTATTGGAGGTAGCTCCTACGAGCAGTACTTC.

The genes are TRBV5-6 and TRBJ2-4; maybe TRBD1 (6 bases). Germline V gene sequence: CDR1 SGHDT, CDR2 YYEEEE. The V and J ends lost 1 base and 0 bases respectively, with 11 bases between them. There are 16 residues in the CDR3. For the CDR3, the DNA is TGTGCCAGCAGCTTGACAGGGATGATAGCCAAAAACATTCAGTACTTC. This gives the protein CASSLTGMIAKNIQYF.

There are a few counts of this clone. Only one base separates this from a far larger clonotype, so it likely reflects a read error. V gene TRBV7-9 combines with J gene TRBJ2-7; the D is unclear. The germline V and J ends were trimmed by 0 bases and 4 bases, with 4 bases remaining between them. The CDR3 is made up of 12 amino acids. The V gene's germline CDR1 is SEHNR and CDR2 FQNEAQ (reference sequence). CDR3 sequence reads: CASSLALYEQYF. The DNA of the CDR3 is TGTGCCAGCAGCTTAGCTCTTTACGAGCAGTACTTC.

This clone was observed once. This chain links TRBV4-1 with TRBJ1-5; TRBD1 matches at 8 bases. In germline, CDR1 is MGHRA, CDR2 YSYEKL. V was clipped by 3 bases and J by 4 bases; unmatched bases: 8. The length of the CDR3 is 16 residues. CDR3 nucleotide sequence: TGCGCCAGCAGCCACCTCCGGGACAGGACTAATCAGCCCCAGCATTTT. Its translation is CASSHLRDRTNQPQHF.

The V gene is TRBV30, the J gene TRBJ2-3; maybe TRBD2 (6 bases). There are 14 residues in the CDR3. Per the germline V gene, CDR1 is GTSNPN and CDR2 is SVGIG (reference sequence). CDR3 sequence reads: CASSSGSSTDTQYF. The CDR3 bases are TGTGCTTCATCGTCCGGGAGTAGCACAGATACGCAGTATTTT.

This clone came up once. The rearrangement joins TRBV18 to TRBJ2-6; D possibly corresponds to TRBD2 (6 bases). Deletions cut 2 bases from V and 1 base from J, with 12 bases between. The CDR3 runs 17 residues. Germline V gene sequence: CDR1 KGHSH, CDR2 LQKENI. CDR3 DNA sequence: TGTGCCAGCTCACCATATTCCGGGGGTTCTGGGGCCAACGTCCTGACTTTC. Protein: CASSPYSGGSGANVLTF.

V usage is TRBV10-3 and J usage is TRBJ1-2; possible D gene TRBD1, 5 bases. The CDR3 is 14 amino acids. Trimming took off 3 bases at V and 6 bases at J, with 14 bases between the two ends. CDR1 ENHRY and CDR2 SYGVKD come from the germline V gene. The CDR3 nucleotides read TGTGCCATCAGTGAAGGGGCAGTGAAGGATGGCTACACCTTC. It is translated as CAISEGAVKDGYTF.

This clone was seen more than once but under ten times. The chain joins TRBV28 to TRBJ1-5; D may be TRBD1 (5 bases). There are 12 residues in the CDR3. V was trimmed by 10 bases and J by 5 bases, leaving 12 bases between them. The germline CDR1 and CDR2 sequences are MDHEN and SYDVKM. As DNA, the CDR3 is TGTGCCACCGCGGGACTTTATCAGCCCCAGCATTTT. Protein product: CATAGLYQPQHF.

This chain joins TRBV6-5 and TRBJ2-7; 11 bases match TRBD1. The CDR3 has 13 amino acids. From germline, CDR1 is MNHEY and CDR2 SVGAGI. V was clipped by 6 bases and J by 5 bases; unmatched bases: 3. CDR3 nucleotide sequence: TGTGCCAGCAGCCGGGACAGGGGGGACGAGCAGTACTTC. Translating gives CASSRDRGDEQYF.